The 29 T cell receptor beta chains given below trace back to one sample, sequenced in a study of control samples from healthy donors and cancer patients. Data came from immunoSEQ multiplex PCR; TCRdb stores just in-frame clones and leaves some out. Of more than 75,000 clones listed, about 87% are singletons. The sequenced sample consisted of PBMCs. These receptor sequences come from a woman in her sixties or seventies with head and neck cancer.

The gene calls are TRBV6-4 and TRBJ2-1; the D is unclear. Trimming cost V 0 bases and J 6 bases, with 12 bases left between them. The CDR3 contains 15 residues. Germline CDR1 MRHNA, CDR2 SNTAGT. CDR3 loop: CASSDSGRGTNEQFF. The CDR3 DNA follows: TGTGCCAGCAGTGACTCAGGCAGAGGAACCAATGAGCAGTTCTTC.

This chain connects TRBV28 to TRBJ2-4; TRBD2 matches 13 bases. CDR3 length: 16 amino acids. The V and J ends lost 5 bases and 7 bases, in that order; junction bases with no gene match: 8. CDR1 is MDHEN, CDR2 SYDVKM, per germline. The CDR3 DNA reads as TGTGCCAGCAGTCTCGGACTAGCGGGAGTATTGAACATTCAGTACTTC. Amino acid sequence: CASSLGLAGVLNIQYF. Full variable domain (missing parts from reference TRBV28 and TRBJ2-4): DVKVTQSSRYLVKRTGEKVFLECVQDMDHENMFWYRQDPGLGLRLIYFSYDVKMKEKGDIPEGYSVSREKKERFSLILESASTNQTSMYLCASSLGLAGVLNIQYFGAGTRLSVL.

The rearrangement links TRBV19 to TRBJ1-5; weak D call: TRBD1 (6 bases). The ends were cut back, 8 bases at V and 5 bases at J, with 16 bases in the middle. The CDR3 covers 14 residues. Germline CDR1 reads LNHDA; CDR2 reads SQIVND (reference sequence). The CDR3 bases are TGTGCCAGTGACACAGGGAGATTCGATCAGCCCCAGCATTTT. This codes for CASDTGRFDQPQHF.

This sequence joins TRBV18 and TRBJ2-7; no definite D call. Germline V lookup: CDR1 KGHSH, CDR2 LQKENI. V dropped 5 bases and J dropped 0 bases, with 11 bases sitting between them. The CDR3 has 14 amino acids. The CDR3 nucleotides read TGTGCCAGCTCAACCGGCGGTAGCTCCTACGAGCAGTACTTC. Translating it yields CASSTGGSSYEQYF.

The genes are TRBV11-2 and TRBJ2-2, with D perhaps matching TRBD1 (6 bases). The CDR3 has 16 amino acids. Germline V gene data show CDR1 as SGHAT and CDR2 as FQNNGV. V gave up 5 bases and J gave up 7 bases, with 20 bases separating them. CDR3 coding DNA: TGTGCCAGCAGCCCCCAATTACAGGGTACGGGCGGGGAGCTGTTTTTT. This translates into CASSPQLQGTGGELFF.

This clone was detected only a few times. DNA for the CDR3: TGTGCCAGCAGTTTTTGGCCGCTCGGGACTGCTCCCCGACCCCAGCATTTT. This encodes CASSFWPLGTAPRPQHF. The gene calls are TRBV28 and TRBJ1-5; TRBD1 might be the D (5 bases). The CDR3 loop spans 17 amino acids. In germline, CDR1 is MDHEN, CDR2 SYDVKM. Trimming cost V 3 bases and J 10 bases, with 25 bases left between them.

The chain has TRBV4-2 and TRBJ2-7, with TRBD2 as a possible D gene (6 bases). Trimming took 6 bases from V and 6 from J, leaving 15 bases between them. Germline values: CDR1 LGHNA, CDR2 YNFKEQ. This CDR3 spans 13 amino acids. CDR3 sequence reads: CASRPEGGGEQYF. CDR3 nucleotides: TGTGCCAGCAGGCCAGAGGGAGGAGGCGAGCAGTACTTC.

The rearrangement links TRBV25-1 to TRBJ2-7, with TRBD1 as a possible D gene (6 bases). This CDR3 spans 14 amino acids. Germline CDR1 is MGHDK and CDR2 is SYGVNS. The V gene lost 3 bases and the J gene lost 3 bases, with 12 bases spanning the gap. CDR3 sequence: CASSEDRGGYEQYF. DNA of the CDR3: TGTGCCAGCAGTGAGGACAGAGGGGGCTACGAGCAGTACTTC.

The chain recombines TRBV6-5 with TRBJ2-5; D is perhaps TRBD1 (6 bases). CDR3 size: 14 residues. Trimming removed 6 bases from V and 1 base from J, with 12 bases in between. Germline loops: CDR1 MNHEY, CDR2 SVGAGI. CDR3 sequence: CASRDSGVQETQYF. The CDR3 nucleotides read TGTGCCAGCAGGGACTCAGGGGTCCAAGAGACCCAGTACTTC.

The chain uses TRBV7-2 and TRBJ1-1; D ambiguous. Germline V gives CDR1 SGHTA, CDR2 FQGNSA. Trimming pared 1 base from V and 5 bases from J, leaving 8 bases between. The CDR3 runs 13 residues. The chain's CDR3 is CASSLGGWTEAFF. Here the CDR3 DNA reads TGTGCCAGCAGCTTAGGGGGTTGGACTGAAGCTTTCTTT.

A remark on this clone: At the DNA level, this CDR3 is encoded by other sequences in the same sample as well. The J gene is TRBJ2-7, the V gene TRBV4-1; D may be TRBD1 or TRBD2 (6 bases each). V lost 1 base and J 2 bases, leaving 15 bases between the germline ends. The CDR3 has 16 amino acids. CDR1 MGHRA and CDR2 YSYEKL come from the germline V gene. Written as DNA, the CDR3 is TGCGCCAGCAGCCAAGCGGCGGGGACAAACGCCTACGAGCAGTACTTC. This codes for CASSQAAGTNAYEQYF.

This sequence joins TRBV28 and TRBJ2-7, with D possibly being TRBD2 (6 bases). Germline values: CDR1 MDHEN, CDR2 SYDVKM. Trimming stripped 1 base from V and 2 bases from J, with 12 bases between. CDR3 length equals 15 residues. CDR3 nucleotides: TGTGCCAGCAGTTTATCGCGGAGGGTGACCTACGAGCAGTACTTC. Translation gives CASSLSRRVTYEQYF.

This chain connects TRBV11-1 to TRBJ2-1, with 9 positions matching TRBD1. V lost 5 bases, J lost 4 bases, and 6 bases stayed unmatched. The CDR3 is 15 residues long. Germline V gives CDR1 SGHAT, CDR2 FQDESV (reference sequence). The CDR3 DNA reads as TGTGCCAGCAGCGTACAGGGGGCGAATTACAATGAGCAGTTCTTC. It codes for CASSVQGANYNEQFF.

V and J are TRBV28 and TRBJ1-6; TRBD1 agrees at 7 bases. From germline, CDR1 is MDHEN and CDR2 SYDVKM. With V trimmed by 5 bases and J by 0 bases, 4 bases remained unmatched. The CDR3 covers 16 residues. The chain's CDR3 is CASSQGGSSYNSPLHF. CDR3 sequence (DNA): TGTGCCAGCAGTCAGGGGGGGAGCTCCTATAATTCACCCCTCCACTTT.

This sequence joins TRBV10-1 and TRBJ2-7; 14 bases line up with TRBD2. Germline V gene lookup returns CDR1 WNHNN and CDR2 SYGVQD (reference sequence). CDR3 length: 17 residues. J was trimmed by 3 bases and V by 5 bases; bases with no gene match: 9. CDR3 sequence (DNA): TGCGCCAGCAGTTCGGGACTAGCGGGAGAGGACCACTACGAGCAGTACTTC. The encoded protein is CASSSGLAGEDHYEQYF.

This clone was seen a few times. The genes are TRBV5-1 and TRBJ1-5; 8 nucleotides line up with TRBD1. The junction had 3 bases not matched to a gene; V was cut back by 0 bases and J by 4 bases. This CDR3 spans 15 amino acids. CDR1 is SGHRS and CDR2 is YFSETQ in the germline V gene. The CDR3: CASSLEGQENQPQHF. DNA for the CDR3: TGCGCCAGCAGCTTGGAGGGACAGGAAAATCAGCCCCAGCATTTT.

The V and J genes are TRBV9 and TRBJ2-1; D ambiguous. V shed 0 bases and J shed 3 bases, with 10 bases lying between them. Germline V CDR1 and CDR2: SGDLS, YYNGEE. This CDR3 has 15 amino acids. DNA for the CDR3: TGTGCCAGCAGCGTAGGGCAGAGGAGCTACAATGAGCAGTTCTTC. As protein: CASSVGQRSYNEQFF.

About this clone: A junction boundary mismatches the germline segment, possibly from a read error. The J gene is TRBJ1-2, the V gene TRBV25-1; D ambiguous. Per germline, CDR1 MGHDK and CDR2 SYGVNS. This CDR3 comprises 14 residues. The CDR3 loop reads CAGSESWLSYGYTF. The DNA for the CDR3 is TGTGCCGGCAGTGAATCTTGGCTTAGCTATGGCTACACCTTC.

The V and J genes are TRBV15 and TRBJ2-7; 7 nucleotides match TRBD2. V gave up 5 bases and J gave up 6 bases; unmatched junction bases: 19. Looked up from germline, CDR1 is LNHNV and CDR2 is YYDKDF (reference sequence). This CDR3 has 17 residues. The CDR3 sequence: CATSQMPPGGPKPEQYF. Here the CDR3 DNA reads TGTGCCACCAGCCAGATGCCCCCGGGGGGACCCAAGCCCGAGCAGTACTTC.

The chain is built from TRBV12-3 or TRBV12-4 and TRBJ2-7; D may be TRBD1 (5 bases). The length of the CDR3 is 13 residues. The V and J ends lost 5 bases and 3 bases respectively, with 11 bases between them. The CDR3 DNA sequence: TGTGCCAGCAGTCCGAGGACAATCTACGAGCAGTACTTC. It yields the protein CASSPRTIYEQYF.

The rearrangement links TRBV5-5 to TRBJ1-6, with 10 bases identical to TRBD1. V shed 7 bases, J shed 6 bases, and the junction held 10 bases outside the gene matches. CDR1 is SGHKS and CDR2 is YYEKEE in the germline V gene (reference sequence). The CDR3 has 16 amino acids. CDR3 nucleotides: TGTGCCAGCCGTAACCGGGACAGGGGAATTAATTCACCCCTCCACTTT. Protein product: CASRNRDRGINSPLHF.

As to this clone: The sample has other DNA sequences that encode this CDR3 too. This chain uses TRBV19 with TRBJ2-5; TRBD1 agrees at 8 bases. The germline V gene encodes CDR1 LNHDA and CDR2 SQIVND (reference sequence). V gave up 3 bases and J gave up 2 bases; unmatched junction bases: 2. This CDR3 has 14 amino acids. The CDR3: CASSIGTGQETQYF. DNA for the CDR3: TGTGCCAGTAGTATCGGGACAGGACAAGAGACCCAGTACTTC.

The V and J genes are TRBV7-9 and TRBJ2-5, with 8 bases that match TRBD2. The CDR3 sequence is 15 residues long. Trimming at V came to 1 base and at J to 4 bases, leaving 5 bases not matched to a gene. The germline CDR1 and CDR2 sequences are SEHNR and FQNEAQ (reference sequence). The CDR3 DNA is TGTGCCAGCAGCTTAGTCGCGGGGGGCGGAGAGACCCAGTACTTC. This gives the protein CASSLVAGGGETQYF.

J is TRBJ2-7 and V is TRBV7-2; D remains unclear. Germline V gene data show CDR1 as SGHTA and CDR2 as FQGNSA. The CDR3 is 16 amino acids. Trimming shortened V by 1 base and J by 0 bases, and 13 bases separated the two germline ends. CDR3 sequence (DNA): TGTGCCAGCAGCTTAGTTCACAGCCAGACCTCCTACGAGCAGTACTTC. Protein product: CASSLVHSQTSYEQYF.

This clone has only a few counts. CDR3 region: CASSVGSSGNTIYF. The CDR3 nucleotides read TGTGCCAGCAGCGTCGGGAGTTCTGGAAACACCATATATTTT. The chain has TRBV9 and TRBJ1-3, with D hard to call. Germline CDR1 and CDR2: SGDLS and YYNGEE. Trimming shortened V by 2 bases and J by 1 base, and 7 bases separated the two germline ends. CDR3 length: 14 amino acids.

A single count supports this clone. V gene TRBV29-1 combines with J gene TRBJ2-3, with 7 bases lining up with TRBD1. Unmatched junction bases numbered 8, after V lost 3 bases and J lost 5 bases. From germline, CDR1 is SQVTM and CDR2 ANQGSEA. The CDR3 sequence is 14 residues long. The chain's CDR3 is CSVDDRAGGDTQYF. As DNA, the CDR3 is TGCAGCGTTGATGACAGGGCCGGAGGAGATACGCAGTATTTT.

Written as DNA, the CDR3 is TGTGCCACCGCTGCTAGCGGGGGAATTCCCGATGAGCAGTTCTTC. Protein sequence: CATAASGGIPDEQFF. This chain connects TRBV10-3 to TRBJ2-1, with 10 bases aligning to TRBD2. V lost 10 bases and J lost 8; bases outside the gene matches: 14. This CDR3 is 15 amino acids long. Germline V gene data show CDR1 as ENHRY and CDR2 as SYGVKD.

V and J are TRBV28 and TRBJ2-2, with 9 positions matching TRBD1. Germline V CDR1 and CDR2: MDHEN, SYDVKM. The CDR3 extends over 18 amino acids. J lost 6 bases, V lost 4 bases, and 15 bases had no gene match. The CDR3 here is CASSSHLGTGRKAGELFF. The CDR3 nucleotides are TGTGCCAGCAGTTCTCATTTAGGGACAGGGCGAAAGGCCGGGGAGCTGTTTTTT.

This chain uses TRBV9 with TRBJ2-1; 14 bases fit TRBD2. CDR3 length equals 19 residues. V dropped 3 bases and J dropped 4; count of bases not matched to a gene: 12. Germline V gene sequence: CDR1 SGDLS, CDR2 YYNGEE. CDR3: CASSGPGTSGRNLYNEQFF. The CDR3 region has the DNA TGTGCCAGCAGCGGACCCGGGACTAGCGGGAGAAATTTATACAATGAGCAGTTCTTC.